This TCR beta chain was captured by sequencing in a study of shared clonotypes between healthy human individuals. Original data processing: Filtering differed, since immunoSEQ gave only junction sequences and no quality scores. The table came from immunoSEQ multiplex PCR; TCRdb's copy has only in-frame clones and leaves some out. V and J calls and clone size follow that table, whereas D and trimming were derived from the DNA. The data contain fewer than 550,000 clones, 60% to 80% of them singletons. The donors were adults (healthy and HIV-negative) with no recent acute infections or vaccinations. Genomic DNA from unsorted samples was obtained from around 93 million PBMCs (per sample). Overall study results and limits: Sampling used blood alone; tissue repertoires probably differ.

Points on this clone: The antigen is unknown. This same CDR3 is encoded by further DNA sequences in the sample.

Input material: PBMCs. This sequence originates from a woman aged 40 to 49 in good health. Some clones in this sample may be carry-over from other donors' samples.

CDR3 sequence: CASSLGQNTEAFF. DNA for the CDR3: TGTGCCAGCAGCTTGGGACAGAACACTGAAGCTTTCTTT. The chain carries TRBV7-3 and TRBJ1-1, with D perhaps matching TRBD1 (6 bases). Deletions cut 3 bases from V and 1 base from J, with 6 bases between. The V gene's germline CDR1 is SGHTA and CDR2 FQGTGA. This CDR3 region has 13 residues. The full variable domain, its missing parts supplied by reference TRBV7-3 and TRBJ1-1, is GAGVSQTPSNKVTEKGKYVELRCDPISGHTALYWYRQSLGQGPEFLIYFQGTGAADDSGLPNDRFFAVRPEGSVSTLKIQRTERGDSAVYLCASSLGQNTEAFFGQGTRLTVV.